The sequence of this TCR beta chain was determined in a study of blood T cell repertoires in COVID-19. Whole-study context: Spain, Italy and the United States supplied samples that represented acute and convalescent COVID-19. Sources were T cells, B-cell-depleted T cells, or PBMCs; the material itself was cDNA or gDNA.

V was cut by 5 bases and J by 3 bases, with 11 bases left in between. Germline V gene sequence: CDR1 LNHDA, CDR2 SQIVND (reference sequence). The CDR3 covers 14 residues. Authors' analysis steps: Nucleated cell number was recorded as an estimate derived from reference gene primer amplification. Clones were sequenced by immunoSEQ multiplex PCR, and TCRdb holds only the in-frame ones, with some missing. D and trimming come from the DNA, and the V and J calls and clone size come from that table. The sample has 70,000 to 90,000 clones, about four fifths seen once. The gene calls are TRBV19 and TRBJ1-5, with a possible D match to TRBD1 (5 bases). The sequence was obtained from a woman in her fifties or sixties with acute or convalescent COVID-19. The specimen sequenced was peripheral blood. CDR3 residues: CASSPGGYNQPQHF. CDR3 coding DNA: TGTGCCAGTAGTCCGGGGGGTTACAATCAGCCCCAGCATTTT.